This T cell receptor beta chain was captured in a study of Graves' ophthalmopathy and Graves' hyperthyroidism. Sampling about 10 ml of fresh peripheral blood provided the PBMCs. Transcripts of RNA were the source for amplifying TCR beta CDR3 regions. Second-round multiplex PCR followed a first-round RT-PCR using HTBI primers. TCRdb re-analysed the multiplex PCR reads in MiXCR, keeping a single row per CDR3 protein. Here the sample spans roughly 700,000 distinct CDR3 sequences, roughly two fifths being singletons. Germline CDR1 SGHAT, CDR2 FQNNGV. The trim removed 5 bases at V and 4 bases at J, leaving 9 bases unmatched. The CDR3 is 16 amino acids.

V usage is TRBV11-2 and J usage is TRBJ1-4; 8 bases map to TRBD1. The receptor comes from an adult man with Graves' ophthalmopathy. The sample taken for sequencing was peripheral blood. CDR3 DNA sequence: TGTGCCAGCAGCGTGGAAGGGACAGGCAGTAATGAAAAACTGTTTTTT. Translated, it gives CASSVEGTGSNEKLFF.